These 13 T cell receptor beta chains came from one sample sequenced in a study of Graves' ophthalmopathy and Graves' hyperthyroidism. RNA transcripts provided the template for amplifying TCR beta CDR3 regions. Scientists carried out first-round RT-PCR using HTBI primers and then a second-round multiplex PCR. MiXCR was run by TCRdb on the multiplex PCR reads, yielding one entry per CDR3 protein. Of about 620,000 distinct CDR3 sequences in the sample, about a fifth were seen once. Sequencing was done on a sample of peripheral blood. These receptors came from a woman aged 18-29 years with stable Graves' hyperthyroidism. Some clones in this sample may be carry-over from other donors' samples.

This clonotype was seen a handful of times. The CDR3 region has the DNA TGTGCCAGTAGTATTATCCTGACAGGGGCTCACGAGCAGTACTTC. Protein product: CASSIILTGAHEQYF. J is TRBJ2-7 and V is TRBV19; TRBD1 matches 8 bases. The CDR3 has 15 residues. Trimming at V came to 3 bases and at J to 5 bases, leaving 9 bases not matched to a gene. Germline loops: CDR1 LNHDA, CDR2 SQIVND (reference sequence).

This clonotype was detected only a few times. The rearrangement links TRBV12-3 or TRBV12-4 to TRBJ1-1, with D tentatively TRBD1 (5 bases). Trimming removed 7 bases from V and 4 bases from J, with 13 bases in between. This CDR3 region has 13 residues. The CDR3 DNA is TGTGCCAGCATCGGGGCCCCTGGCACTGAAGCTTTCTTT. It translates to CASIGAPGTEAFF.

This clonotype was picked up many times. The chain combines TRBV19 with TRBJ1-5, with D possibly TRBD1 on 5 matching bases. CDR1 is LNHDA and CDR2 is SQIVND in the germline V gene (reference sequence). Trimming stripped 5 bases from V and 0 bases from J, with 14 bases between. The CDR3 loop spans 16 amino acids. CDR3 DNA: TGTGCCAGTAGTCCTTTAAGGGGTAATAGCAATCAGCCCCAGCATTTT. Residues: CASSPLRGNSNQPQHF.

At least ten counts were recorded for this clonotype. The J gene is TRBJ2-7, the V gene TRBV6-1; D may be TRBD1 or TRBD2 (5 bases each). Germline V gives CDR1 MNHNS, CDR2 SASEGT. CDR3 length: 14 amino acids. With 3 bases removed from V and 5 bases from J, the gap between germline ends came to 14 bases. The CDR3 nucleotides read TGTGCCAGCAGTGAGGGACGGGAACGTCACGAGCAGTACTTC. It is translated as CASSEGRERHEQYF.

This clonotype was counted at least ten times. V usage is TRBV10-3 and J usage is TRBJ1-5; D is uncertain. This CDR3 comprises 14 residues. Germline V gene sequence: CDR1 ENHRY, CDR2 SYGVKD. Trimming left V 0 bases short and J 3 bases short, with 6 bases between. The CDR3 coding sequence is TGTGCCATCAGTGAGTCCGCAGACAATCAGCCCCAGCATTTT. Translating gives CAISESADNQPQHF.

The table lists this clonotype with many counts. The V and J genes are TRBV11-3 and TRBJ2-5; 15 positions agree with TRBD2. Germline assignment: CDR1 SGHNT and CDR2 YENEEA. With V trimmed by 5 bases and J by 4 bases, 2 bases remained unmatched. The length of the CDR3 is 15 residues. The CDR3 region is CASSQGLAGGETQYF. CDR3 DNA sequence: TGTGCCAGCAGCCAGGGACTAGCGGGAGGAGAGACCCAGTACTTC.

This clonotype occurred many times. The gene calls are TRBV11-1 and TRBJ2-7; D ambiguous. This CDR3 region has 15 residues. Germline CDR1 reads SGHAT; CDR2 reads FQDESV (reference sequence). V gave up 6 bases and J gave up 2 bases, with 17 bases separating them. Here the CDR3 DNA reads TGTGCCAGCAGTCAAACCTCAGGACCGACCTACGAGCAGTACTTC. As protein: CASSQTSGPTYEQYF.

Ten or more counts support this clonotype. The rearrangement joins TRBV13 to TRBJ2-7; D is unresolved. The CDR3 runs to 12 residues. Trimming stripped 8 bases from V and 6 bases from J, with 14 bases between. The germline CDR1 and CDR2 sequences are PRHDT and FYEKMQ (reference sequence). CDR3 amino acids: CASESSFGEQYF. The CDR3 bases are TGTGCCAGCGAGAGTTCTTTCGGCGAGCAGTACTTC.

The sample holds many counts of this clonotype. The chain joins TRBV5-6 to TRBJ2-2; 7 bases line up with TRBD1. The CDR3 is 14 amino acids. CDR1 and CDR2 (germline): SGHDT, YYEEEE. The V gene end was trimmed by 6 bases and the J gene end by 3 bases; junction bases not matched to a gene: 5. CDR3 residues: CASTSGGHTGELFF. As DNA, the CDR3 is TGTGCCAGCACCTCAGGGGGTCACACCGGGGAGCTGTTTTTT.

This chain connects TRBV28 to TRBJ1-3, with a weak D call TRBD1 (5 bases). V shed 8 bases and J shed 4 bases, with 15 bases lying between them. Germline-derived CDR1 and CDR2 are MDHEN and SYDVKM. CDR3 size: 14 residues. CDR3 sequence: CASVGTRAGNTIYF. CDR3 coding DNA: TGTGCCAGCGTCGGCACCAGGGCAGGAAACACCATATATTTT.

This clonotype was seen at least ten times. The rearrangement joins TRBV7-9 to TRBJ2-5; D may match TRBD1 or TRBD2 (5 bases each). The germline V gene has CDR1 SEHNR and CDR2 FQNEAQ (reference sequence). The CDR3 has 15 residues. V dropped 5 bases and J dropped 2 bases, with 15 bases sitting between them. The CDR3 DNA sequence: TGTGCCAGCAGCAAAAATGAGGGGCCTCAAGAGACCCAGTACTTC. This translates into CASSKNEGPQETQYF.

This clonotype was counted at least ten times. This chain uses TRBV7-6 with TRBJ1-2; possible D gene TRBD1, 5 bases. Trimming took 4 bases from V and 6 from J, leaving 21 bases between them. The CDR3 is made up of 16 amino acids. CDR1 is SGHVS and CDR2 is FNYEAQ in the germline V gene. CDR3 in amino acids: CASSSFGQRGTHGYTF. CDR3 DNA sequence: TGTGCCAGCAGCTCCTTCGGGCAGAGAGGGACTCATGGCTACACCTTC.

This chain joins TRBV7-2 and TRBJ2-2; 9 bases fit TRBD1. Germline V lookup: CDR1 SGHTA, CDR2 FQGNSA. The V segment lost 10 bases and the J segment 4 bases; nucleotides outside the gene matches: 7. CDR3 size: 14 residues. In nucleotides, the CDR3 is TGTGCCACCGGGACAGGGCGTGGCACCGGGGAGCTGTTTTTT. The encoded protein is CATGTGRGTGELFF.